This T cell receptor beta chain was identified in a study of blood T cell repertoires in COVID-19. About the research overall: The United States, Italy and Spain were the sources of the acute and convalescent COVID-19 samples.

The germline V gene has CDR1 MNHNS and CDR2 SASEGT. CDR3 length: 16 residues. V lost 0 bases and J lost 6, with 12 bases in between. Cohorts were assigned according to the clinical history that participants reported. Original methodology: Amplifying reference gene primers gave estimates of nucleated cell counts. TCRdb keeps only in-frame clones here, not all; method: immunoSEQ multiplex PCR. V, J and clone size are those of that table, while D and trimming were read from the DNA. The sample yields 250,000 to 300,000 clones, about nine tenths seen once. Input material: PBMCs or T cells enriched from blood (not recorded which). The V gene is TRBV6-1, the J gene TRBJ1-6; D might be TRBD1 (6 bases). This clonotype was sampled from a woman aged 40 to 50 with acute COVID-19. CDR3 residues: CASSEAGALGNSPLHF. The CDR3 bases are TGTGCCAGCAGTGAAGCGGGGGCTTTGGGTAATTCACCCCTCCACTTT.